This is a list of T cell receptor beta chains from one sample in a study of blood T cell repertoires in COVID-19. Generated by immunoSEQ multiplex PCR, the TCRdb table keeps only in-frame clones and is missing some. The table shows about 160,000 clones, with more than 75% occurring only once. Material: peripheral blood. Receptors were obtained from a man aged 60 to 69 with active or convalescent COVID-19. The CDR3 runs from the conserved cysteine through the conserved F or W. The D gene is left open where the match is weak. Rows may omit the clone size; those that give it use once, few, many or a size class.

j_call d_call clone_size v_call cdr3_length cdr3_nt cdr3_aa
TRBJ1-2 . . TRBV6-5 13 TGTGCCAGCAGTAACAGGGTCCTCTATGGCTACACCTTC CASSNRVLYGYTF
TRBJ2-1 TRBD2 . TRBV5-1 15 TGCGCCAGCAGCTTGGGGCTAGCGGTCTACAATGAGCAGTTCTTC CASSLGLAVYNEQFF
TRBJ2-5 . . TRBV5-1 14 TGCGCCAGCAGCTTGGCTGGAGACCAAGAGACCCAGTACTTC CASSLAGDQETQYF
TRBJ2-3 . . TRBV10-3 15 TGTGCCATCAGAAAGGCGGGACGGAGCACAGATACGCAGTATTTT CAIRKAGRSTDTQYF
TRBJ1-6 TRBD1 . TRBV5-6 16 TGTGCCAGCAGATCCTATACCGGGACAGGGAATTCACCCCTCCACTTT CASRSYTGTGNSPLHF
TRBJ2-1 TRBD1 . TRBV11-2 13 TGTGCCAGCAGCCTAGACAGGGGCAATGAGCAGTTCTTC CASSLDRGNEQFF
TRBJ1-2 TRBD1 . TRBV2 15 TGTGCCAGTGAAGGACAGGGGAGTTGGCGTCAAGGCTACACCTTC CASEGQGSWRQGYTF
TRBJ2-5 TRBD1 . TRBV6-1 16 TGTGCCAGCAGTGAAGTCATGGCAGGGGGCGCGGAGACCCAGTACTTC CASSEVMAGGAETQYF
TRBJ1-1 . . TRBV18 13 TGTGCCAGCTCACCGGGAGGGAACACTGAAGCTTTCTTT CASSPGGNTEAFF
TRBJ2-4 . . TRBV6-5 16 TGTGCCAGCAGTTACTCGAGCTCCGAGGGCAAAAACATTCAGTACTTC CASSYSSSEGKNIQYF
TRBJ2-5 . . TRBV18 13 TGTGCCAGCTCACCAAACAGGGAAGAGACCCAGTACTTC CASSPNREETQYF
TRBJ1-1 TRBD1 . TRBV7-8 13 TGTGCCAGCAGCGTCACAGGGGCGACTGAAGCTTTCTTT CASSVTGATEAFF
TRBJ2-2 TRBD1 . TRBV6-5 16 TGTGCCAGCAGTTACTCCTGGACAGGGATTAACGGGGAGCTGTTTTTT CASSYSWTGINGELFF
TRBJ1-5 TRBD1 . TRBV19 15 TGTGCCAGTAGTACTCGGGACAGGCTCAATCAGCCCCAGCATTTT CASSTRDRLNQPQHF
TRBJ2-2 . . TRBV7-2 12 TGTGCCAGCAGCTTACTGTTCGGGGAGCTGTTTTTT CASSLLFGELFF
TRBJ1-2 . . TRBV12-3/TRBV12-4 12 TGTGCCAGCACAGGAACTAACTATGGCTACACCTTC CASTGTNYGYTF
TRBJ1-3 TRBD1 once TRBV5-1 16 TGCGCCAGCAGCCTACGTGTGACAGGGCAAGGAAACACCATATATTTT CASSLRVTGQGNTIYF
TRBJ2-1 TRBD1 . TRBV5-4 14 TGTGCCAGCAGCCGACAGGGCTCTTACAATGAGCAGTTCTTC CASSRQGSYNEQFF
TRBJ2-1 TRBD2 . TRBV19 17 TGTGCCAGTAGTATTATCTTTTTTGGGACTAGCAGCAATGAGCAGTTCTTC CASSIIFFGTSSNEQFF
TRBJ2-7 . . TRBV21-1 13 TGTGCCAGCAGCAATGAGAGCTCCTACGAGCAGTACTTC CASSNESSYEQYF
TRBJ1-4 TRBD1 . TRBV5-1 14 TGCGCCAGCAGCTCGAGACAGGGAGATGAAAAACTGTTTTTT CASSSRQGDEKLFF
TRBJ1-1 TRBD1 . TRBV27 17 TGTGCCAGCAGTTTCCACGTTGACAGGGGACGGGGCACTGAAGCTTTCTTT CASSFHVDRGRGTEAFF
TRBJ1-2 TRBD1 few TRBV5-1 14 TGCGCCAGCAGCCTGGACAGGGGTTATGATGGCTACACCTTC CASSLDRGYDGYTF
TRBJ2-7 TRBD1 . TRBV27 16 TGTGCCAGCAGTTTAAGGGGACAGGGGGTTCCCTACGAGCAGTACTTC CASSLRGQGVPYEQYF
TRBJ2-1 TRBD1 . TRBV18 14 TGTGCCAGCTCACCTGGACAGGATGGGAATGAGCAGTTCTTC CASSPGQDGNEQFF
TRBJ2-5 TRBD1 . TRBV5-4 14 TGTGCCAGCAGCGTGGTAGACAGGGAAGAGACCCAGTACTTC CASSVVDREETQYF
TRBJ1-2 . . TRBV7-8 17 TGTGCCAGCAGCTCCCCCGGGGGACTAGGGGGGTGGTATGGCTACACCTTC CASSSPGGLGGWYGYTF
TRBJ1-2 . . TRBV7-9 16 TGTGCCAGCAGCCCTGCGGGACCAGCTATTAACTATGGCTACACCTTC CASSPAGPAINYGYTF
TRBJ1-5 . . TRBV11-2 14 TGTGCCAGCAGCCCGAGGACAGGCAATCAGCCCCAGCATTTT CASSPRTGNQPQHF
TRBJ2-7 . . TRBV7-9 14 TGTGCCAGCAGCTTAGGCAGGGCCGAAAATGAGCAGTACTTC CASSLGRAENEQYF
TRBJ2-3 . . TRBV6-6 14 TGTGCCAGCAGAAATGCGGAGGGGACAGATACGCAGTATTTT CASRNAEGTDTQYF
TRBJ1-2 TRBD1 . TRBV3-1/TRBV3-2 15 TGTGCCAGCAGCACCCGGACAGGTGTTAACTATGGCTACACCTTC CASSTRTGVNYGYTF
TRBJ2-5 TRBD1 . TRBV10-3 13 TGTGCCATCAGTGGGACAGGGATAGAGACCCAGTACTTC CAISGTGIETQYF
TRBJ1-3 TRBD1 . TRBV5-8 13 TGTGCAGACAGGGGGCTTCCTGGAAACACCATATATTTT CADRGLPGNTIYF
TRBJ2-7 TRBD1 . TRBV11-2 15 TGTGCCAGCAGCCTCTTACCGGGACAGGGCTACGAGCAGTACTTC CASSLLPGQGYEQYF
TRBJ2-3 TRBD2 . TRBV7-9 19 TGTGCCAGCAGCTTAGCGGGTAGCGGGAGGAGTTTCGTCACAGATACGCAGTATTTT CASSLAGSGRSFVTDTQYF
TRBJ2-1 . . TRBV18 13 TGTGCCAGCTCACTCCGGGACTACAATGAGCAGTTCTTC CASSLRDYNEQFF
TRBJ1-2 TRBD1 . TRBV4-1 14 TGCGCCAGCAGCCTCGGGACAGGTAACTATGGCTACACCTTC CASSLGTGNYGYTF
TRBJ2-7 TRBD1 . TRBV5-1 14 TGCGCCAGCAGCGCCGGGACAGGGAAATACGAGCAGTACTTC CASSAGTGKYEQYF
TRBJ2-2 . . TRBV6-5 13 TGTGCCAGCGAAGACACAAACACCGGGGAGCTGTTTTTT CASEDTNTGELFF
TRBJ2-7 TRBD1 . TRBV11-2 15 TGTGCCAGCAGTAGAGTTCGAGGGGGCCCCTACGAGCAGTACTTC CASSRVRGGPYEQYF
TRBJ2-2 . . TRBV6-6 13 TGTGCCAGCAGTCAACAGGAGACCGGGGAGCTGTTTTTT CASSQQETGELFF
TRBJ2-2 TRBD1 . TRBV10-2 16 TGCGCCAGCAGTCGCCAGGGGGCCCTCAACACCGGGGAGCTGTTTTTT CASSRQGALNTGELFF
TRBJ1-4 . . TRBV10-1 14 TGCGCCAGCAGTGACGGGGGGACGGATGAAAAACTGTTTTTT CASSDGGTDEKLFF
TRBJ2-7 . . TRBV7-9 14 TGTGCCAGCAGCTTAGAGCGGGTTCCCTACGAGCAGTACTTC CASSLERVPYEQYF
TRBJ1-2 . . TRBV5-1 12 TGCGCCAGCAGTTCAGGGTACTATGGCTACACCTTC CASSSGYYGYTF
TRBJ1-3 . . TRBV6-7 17 TGTGCCAGCAGTTACTCGAACATTGGAGGCTCTGGAAACACCATATATTTT CASSYSNIGGSGNTIYF
TRBJ1-3 . once TRBV7-6 14 TGTGCCAGCAGCCCCGGGACTGGTGGAAACACCATATATTTT CASSPGTGGNTIYF